These 9 T cell receptor beta chains originate from one sample sequenced in a study of beta chain features in type 1 diabetes. Reverse transcribing all isolated RNA meant expressed TCRB transcripts were sequenced. Sequencing used immunoSEQ multiplex PCR; TCRdb keeps in-frame clones, though not all of them. The table includes around 450,000 clones, 10% to 12% detected once. Sequences were obtained from naive CD4+ T cells from blood. The receptor source for this set is a woman under 30 in good health.

The V and J genes are TRBV20-1 and TRBJ2-7, with D unclear. Trimming pared 6 bases from V and 0 bases from J, leaving 6 bases between. Germline V CDR1 and CDR2: DFQATT, SNEGSKA (reference sequence). The CDR3 runs 11 residues. CDR3 sequence reads: CSAPDSYEQYF. CDR3 coding DNA: TGCAGTGCGCCTGACTCCTACGAGCAGTACTTC.

This sequence joins TRBV7-3 and TRBJ2-1; TRBD2 matches at 11 bases. In germline, CDR1 is SGHTA, CDR2 FQGTGA. V lost 3 bases and J lost 6; bases outside the gene matches: 4. The CDR3 consists of 15 residues. The CDR3 DNA follows: TGTGCCAGCAGCTTTAGCGGGAGGGCCAGCAATGAGCAGTTCTTC. Protein: CASSFSGRASNEQFF.

The table lists this clone with many counts. The DNA of the CDR3 is TGTGCCTGGAGTGTGGGACTAGCGGAGTACAATGAGCAGTTCTTC. Protein sequence: CAWSVGLAEYNEQFF. This rearrangement joins TRBV30 to TRBJ2-1; 11 nucleotides agree with TRBD2. V shed 0 bases, J shed 4 bases, and the junction held 2 bases outside the gene matches. The CDR3 runs 15 residues. Germline CDR1 is GTSNPN and CDR2 is SVGIG (reference sequence).

This rearrangement joins TRBV7-2 to TRBJ1-1; tentative D call: TRBD1 (6 bases). The CDR3 is made up of 16 amino acids. The germline gives CDR1 SGHTA, CDR2 FQGNSA. Trimming left V 5 bases short and J 1 base short, with 17 bases between. The CDR3 spells CASSPPWAGENTEAFF. CDR3 bases: TGTGCCAGCAGCCCGCCATGGGCAGGGGAGAACACTGAAGCTTTCTTT. Complete variable domain (other parts from reference TRBV7-2 and TRBJ1-1): GAGVSQSPSNKVTEKGKDVELRCDPISGHTALYWYRQSLGQGLEFLIYFQGNSAPDKSGLPSDRFSAERTGGSVSTLTIQRTQQEDSAVYLCASSPPWAGENTEAFFGQGTRLTVV.

This clone has only a few counts. The CDR3 DNA follows: TGTGCCAGCTCACCACCGATGAACACTGAAGCTTTCTTT. Residues: CASSPPMNTEAFF. The chain has TRBV18 and TRBJ1-1, with D unclear. The CDR3 is 13 amino acids. With 0 bases removed from V and 0 bases from J, the gap between germline ends came to 2 bases. Germline V lookup: CDR1 KGHSH, CDR2 LQKENI.

This chain uses TRBV7-2 with TRBJ2-7; no firm D call. Trimming stripped 2 bases from V and 3 bases from J, with 5 bases between. CDR3 length: 12 amino acids. Germline values: CDR1 SGHTA, CDR2 FQGNSA. The CDR3 loop is CASSLPGYEQYV. In DNA, the CDR3 is TGTGCCAGCAGCTTACCGGGCTACGAGCAGTACGTC.

This rearrangement joins TRBV4-2 to TRBJ1-2; D is uncertain. Trimming pared 5 bases from V and 0 bases from J, leaving 10 bases between. Germline V gene data show CDR1 as LGHNA and CDR2 as YNFKEQ. CDR3 length: 14 amino acids. CDR3 DNA: TGTGCCAGCAGCTACCCGGGATCTAACTATGGCTACACCTTC. Amino acid sequence: CASSYPGSNYGYTF.

This clone was counted only a few times. The V gene is TRBV6-5, the J gene TRBJ2-3, with TRBD2 matching 7 bases. This CDR3 has 15 amino acids. Germline-derived CDR1 and CDR2 are MNHEY and SVGAGI. The V gene end was trimmed by 2 bases and the J gene end by 3 bases; junction bases not matched to a gene: 5. The CDR3 spells CASSYGRGGTDTQYF. The CDR3 bases are TGTGCCAGCAGTTACGGGAGGGGAGGGACAGATACGCAGTATTTT.

This clone was seen only a few times. The chain combines TRBV4-3 with TRBJ2-3; D is uncertain. With 3 bases removed from V and 6 bases from J, the gap between germline ends came to 10 bases. This CDR3 has 13 residues. The germline V gene has CDR1 LGHNA and CDR2 YSLEER. DNA of the CDR3: TGCGCCAGCAGCCAGGCTACTCAGGATACGCAGTATTTT. Its translation is CASSQATQDTQYF.